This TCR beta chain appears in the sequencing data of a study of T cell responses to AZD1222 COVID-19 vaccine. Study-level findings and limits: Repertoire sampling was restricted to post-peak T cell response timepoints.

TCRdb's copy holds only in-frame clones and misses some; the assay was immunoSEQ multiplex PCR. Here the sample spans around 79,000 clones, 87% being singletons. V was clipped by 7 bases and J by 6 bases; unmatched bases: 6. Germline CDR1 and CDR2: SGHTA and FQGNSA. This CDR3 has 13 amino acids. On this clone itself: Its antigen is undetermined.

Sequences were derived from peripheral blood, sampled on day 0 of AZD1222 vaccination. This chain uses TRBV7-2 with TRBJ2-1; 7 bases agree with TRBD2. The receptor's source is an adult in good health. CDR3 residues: CASTHGGTNEQFF. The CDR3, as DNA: TGTGCCAGCACCCACGGGGGGACCAATGAGCAGTTCTTC. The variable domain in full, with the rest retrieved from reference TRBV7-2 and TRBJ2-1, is GAGVSQSPSNKVTEKGKDVELRCDPISGHTALYWYRQSLGQGLEFLIYFQGNSAPDKSGLPSDRFSAERTGGSVSTLTIQRTQQEDSAVYLCASTHGGTNEQFFGPGTRLTVL.